Each of the 9 T cell receptor beta chains below was sequenced from the same sample in a study of T cells in Graves' hyperthyroidism and ophthalmopathy. RNA transcripts yielded amplified TCR beta CDR3 regions. RT-PCR in the first round (using the HTBI primer set) targeted the TCR CDR3. TCRdb used MiXCR to reprocess the multiplex PCR reads, holding one entry per CDR3 protein. The table shows 500,000 to 800,000 distinct CDR3 sequences, with roughly 15% occurring only once. Material for sequencing was blood. The origin of the receptors is a woman aged 45 to 65 with Graves' ophthalmopathy.

This clonotype was recorded many times. This chain connects TRBV3-1 to TRBJ2-1, with 14 positions matching TRBD2. The CDR3 is made up of 15 amino acids. Germline-derived CDR1 and CDR2 are LGHDT and YNNKEL (reference sequence). The V segment lost 3 bases and the J segment 15 bases; nucleotides outside the gene matches: 10. The CDR3, as DNA: TGTGCCAGCAGCCAGGGACTAGCGGGAGATTTGGCGCTGTTCTTC. It yields the protein CASSQGLAGDLALFF.

The chain is built from TRBV20-1 and TRBJ2-2; D perhaps matches TRBD2 (5 bases). The CDR3 loop spans 15 amino acids. Trimming took off 2 bases at V and 1 base at J, with 11 bases between the two ends. Germline V gene data show CDR1 as DFQATT and CDR2 as SNEGSKA (reference sequence). CDR3 nucleotide sequence: TGCAGTGCTAGACCGTTCGGGATGAACACCGGGGAGCTGTTTTTT. This gives the protein CSARPFGMNTGELFF.

The rearrangement joins TRBV13 to TRBJ2-3; D unresolved. Germline lookup yields CDR1 PRHDT and CDR2 FYEKMQ (reference sequence). The CDR3 runs to 12 residues. V was shortened by 4 bases and J by 5 bases, with 7 bases between the two germline ends. CDR3 in amino acids: CASSSALDTQYF. The CDR3 nucleotides are TGTGCCAGCAGCTCCGCGTTAGATACGCAGTATTTT.

The V call is TRBV6-2 or TRBV6-3, the J call TRBJ2-1, with 8 bases aligning to TRBD2. The junction had 10 bases not matched to a gene; V was cut back by 4 bases and J by 14 bases. CDR3 length equals 13 residues. Germline loops: CDR1 MNHEY, CDR2 SVGEGT. For the CDR3, the DNA is TGTGCCAGCAGTTCCCGGGGGGGGCCTTTGGAGTTCTTC. It encodes CASSSRGGPLEFF.

This clonotype was counted ten times or more. The chain has TRBV13 and TRBJ2-3; possible D gene TRBD1, 6 bases. Germline CDR1 reads PRHDT; CDR2 reads FYEKMQ (reference sequence). Between the trimmed V and J ends, which lost 4 bases and 0 bases, there was a span of 17 bases. The CDR3 spans 17 residues. CDR3 protein: CASSSRHRETSTDTQYF. CDR3 nucleotide sequence: TGTGCCAGCAGCTCCCGCCACAGGGAGACTAGCACAGATACGCAGTATTTT.

This clonotype was seen at least ten times. This chain links TRBV5-1 with TRBJ2-1, with D tentatively TRBD2 (5 bases). The CDR3 is made up of 16 amino acids. V lost 5 bases and J 8 bases, leaving 23 bases between the germline ends. Germline CDR1 SGHRS, CDR2 YFSETQ. The CDR3 sequence is CASSVRWGAEGYEQFF. The CDR3 DNA follows: TGCGCCAGCAGTGTGAGGTGGGGTGCCGAGGGCTATGAGCAGTTCTTC.

At least ten counts were recorded for this clonotype. The chain recombines TRBV2 with TRBJ1-1, with D perhaps TRBD1 (5 bases). Looked up from germline, CDR1 is SNHLY and CDR2 is FYNNEI. The V gene lost 6 bases and the J gene lost 7 bases, with 9 bases spanning the gap. The CDR3 spans 11 residues. CDR3 DNA sequence: TGTGCCAGCAGGGGGGACGGTGAAGCTTTCTTT. Amino acid sequence: CASRGDGEAFF.

This clonotype was detected a few times. This chain uses TRBV5-1 with TRBJ2-3; TRBD1 matches at 10 bases. Germline V gene data show CDR1 as SGHRS and CDR2 as YFSETQ. Unmatched junction bases numbered 7, after V lost 3 bases and J lost 6 bases. The CDR3 loop spans 15 amino acids. Here the CDR3 reads CASSSGTGVGDTQYF. The CDR3, as DNA: TGCGCCAGCAGCTCCGGGACAGGGGTGGGGGATACGCAGTATTTT.

The gene calls are TRBV4-1 and TRBJ2-1; D gene uncertain. Germline V CDR1 and CDR2: MGHRA, YSYEKL. V dropped 4 bases and J dropped 7 bases, with 14 bases sitting between them. The CDR3 is 14 amino acids. The CDR3 DNA sequence: TGCGCCAGCAGCCGCCCGAGCTGGCAGAATGAGCAGTTCTTC. Amino acids: CASSRPSWQNEQFF.